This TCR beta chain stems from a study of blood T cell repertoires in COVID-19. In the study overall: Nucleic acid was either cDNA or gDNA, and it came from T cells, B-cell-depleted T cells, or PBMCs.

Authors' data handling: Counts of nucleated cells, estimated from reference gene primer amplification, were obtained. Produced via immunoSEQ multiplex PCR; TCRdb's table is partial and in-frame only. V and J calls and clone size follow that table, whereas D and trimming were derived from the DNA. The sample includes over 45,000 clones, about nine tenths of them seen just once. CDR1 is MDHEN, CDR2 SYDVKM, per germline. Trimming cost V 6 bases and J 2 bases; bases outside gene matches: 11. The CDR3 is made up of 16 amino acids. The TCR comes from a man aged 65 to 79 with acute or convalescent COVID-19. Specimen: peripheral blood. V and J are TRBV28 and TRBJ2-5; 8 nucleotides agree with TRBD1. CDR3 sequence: CASSPGGARGQETQYF. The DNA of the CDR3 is TGTGCCAGCAGCCCAGGGGGCGCCCGGGGGCAAGAGACCCAGTACTTC.